This paragraph covers one T cell receptor beta chain sequence. Some clones are missing from TCRdb's copy, which holds only in-frame ones; the method was immunoSEQ multiplex PCR. The data contain under 110,000 clones, roughly nine tenths of them singletons. Trimming took 5 bases from V and 4 from J, leaving 14 bases between them. This CDR3 is 14 amino acids long. Germline loops: CDR1 LNHDA, CDR2 SQIVND (reference sequence). The data were obtained in a study of OX40 agonist ivuxolimab in advanced cancers. This TCR derives from an adult with an advanced solid tumor such as melanoma, head and neck, liver or kidney cancer. This chain uses TRBV19 with TRBJ1-2; a weak D match, TRBD1 (5 bases). The sequencing used CD4+ or CD8+ T cells sorted from blood, collected in a trial of the OX40 agonist ivuxolimab. CDR3: CASSGSGGSYGYTF. The CDR3 nucleotides are TGTGCCAGTAGTGGTTCGGGGGGGAGCTATGGCTACACCTTC.